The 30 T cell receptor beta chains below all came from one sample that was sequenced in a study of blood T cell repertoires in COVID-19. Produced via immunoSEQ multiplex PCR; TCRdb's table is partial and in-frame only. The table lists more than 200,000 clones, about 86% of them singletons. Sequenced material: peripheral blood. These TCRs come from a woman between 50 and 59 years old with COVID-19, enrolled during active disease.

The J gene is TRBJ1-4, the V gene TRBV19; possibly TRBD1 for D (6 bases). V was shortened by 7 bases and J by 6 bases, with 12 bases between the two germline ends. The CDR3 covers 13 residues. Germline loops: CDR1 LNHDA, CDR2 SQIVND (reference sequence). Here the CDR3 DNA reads TGTGCCAGTACCATCCGACAGGATGAAAAACTGTTTTTT. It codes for CASTIRQDEKLFF.

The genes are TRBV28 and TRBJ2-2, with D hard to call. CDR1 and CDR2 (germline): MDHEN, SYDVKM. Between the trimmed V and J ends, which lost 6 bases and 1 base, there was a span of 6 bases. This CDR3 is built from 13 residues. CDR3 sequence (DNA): TGTGCCAGCAGAAACGGGAACACCGGGGAGCTGTTTTTT. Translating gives CASRNGNTGELFF.

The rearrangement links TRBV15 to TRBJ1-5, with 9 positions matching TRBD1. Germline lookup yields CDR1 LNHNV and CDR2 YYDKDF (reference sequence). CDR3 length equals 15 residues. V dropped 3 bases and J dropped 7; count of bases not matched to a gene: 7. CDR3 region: CATSRGGQGQQPQHF. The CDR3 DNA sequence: TGTGCCACCAGCAGGGGGGGACAGGGACAACAGCCCCAGCATTTT. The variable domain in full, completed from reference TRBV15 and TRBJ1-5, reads DAMVIQNPRYQVTQFGKPVTLSCSQTLNHNVMYWYQQKSSQAPKLLFHYYDKDFNNEADTPDNFQSRRPNTSFCFLDIRSPGLGDTAMYLCATSRGGQGQQPQHFGDGTRLSIL.

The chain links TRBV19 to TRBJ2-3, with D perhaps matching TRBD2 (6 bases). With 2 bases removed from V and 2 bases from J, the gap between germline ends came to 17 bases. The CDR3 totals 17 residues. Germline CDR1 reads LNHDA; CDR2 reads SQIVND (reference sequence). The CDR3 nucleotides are TGTGCCAGTAGTATAAGGGGAACTAGCCAGTACACAGATACGCAGTATTTT. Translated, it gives CASSIRGTSQYTDTQYF.

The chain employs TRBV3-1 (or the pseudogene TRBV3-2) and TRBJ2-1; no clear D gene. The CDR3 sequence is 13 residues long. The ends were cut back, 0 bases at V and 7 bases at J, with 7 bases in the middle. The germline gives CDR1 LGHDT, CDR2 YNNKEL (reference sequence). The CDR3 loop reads CASSQDHWNEQFF. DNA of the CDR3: TGTGCCAGCAGCCAAGATCACTGGAATGAGCAGTTCTTC.

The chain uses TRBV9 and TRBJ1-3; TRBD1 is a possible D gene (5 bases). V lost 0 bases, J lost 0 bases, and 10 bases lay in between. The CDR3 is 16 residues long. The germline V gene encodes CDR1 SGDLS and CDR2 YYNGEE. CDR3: CASSVGGAFSGNTIYF. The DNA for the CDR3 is TGTGCCAGCAGCGTAGGTGGGGCTTTCTCTGGAAACACCATATATTTT.

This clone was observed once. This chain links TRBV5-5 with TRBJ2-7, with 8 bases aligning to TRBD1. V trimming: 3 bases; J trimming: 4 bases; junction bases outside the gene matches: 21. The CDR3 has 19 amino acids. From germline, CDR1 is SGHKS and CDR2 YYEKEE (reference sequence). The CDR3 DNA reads TGTGCCAGCAGCTCCAGGACCGGGACAGGTGGAGTCATAAGGTACGAGCAGTACTTC. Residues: CASSSRTGTGGVIRYEQYF.

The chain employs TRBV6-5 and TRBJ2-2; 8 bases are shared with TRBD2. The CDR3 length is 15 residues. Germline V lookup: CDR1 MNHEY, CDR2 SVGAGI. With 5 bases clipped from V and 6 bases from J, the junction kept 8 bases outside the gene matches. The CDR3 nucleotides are TGTGCCAGCAGTCCCCTGACGGGAGGGGCCGGGGAGCTGTTTTTT. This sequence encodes CASSPLTGGAGELFF.

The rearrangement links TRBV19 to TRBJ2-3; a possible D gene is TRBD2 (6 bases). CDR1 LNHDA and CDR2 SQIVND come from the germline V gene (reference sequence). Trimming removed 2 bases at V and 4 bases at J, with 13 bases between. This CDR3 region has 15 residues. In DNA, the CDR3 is TGTGCCAGTAGTATACAGACGGGGGAGGCAGATACGCAGTATTTT. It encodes CASSIQTGEADTQYF.

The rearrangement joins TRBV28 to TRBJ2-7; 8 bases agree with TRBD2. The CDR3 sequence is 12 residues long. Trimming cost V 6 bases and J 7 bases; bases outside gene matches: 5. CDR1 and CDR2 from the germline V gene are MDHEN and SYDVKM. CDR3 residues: CASSLAGKEQYF. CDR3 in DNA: TGTGCCAGCAGCTTAGCGGGGAAAGAGCAGTACTTC.

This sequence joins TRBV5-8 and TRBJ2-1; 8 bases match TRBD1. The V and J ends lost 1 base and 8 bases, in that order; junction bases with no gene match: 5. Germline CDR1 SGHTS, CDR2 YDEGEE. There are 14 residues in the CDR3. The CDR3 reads CASSLMDRAHEQFF. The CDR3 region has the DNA TGTGCCAGCAGCTTGATGGACAGGGCCCATGAGCAGTTCTTC. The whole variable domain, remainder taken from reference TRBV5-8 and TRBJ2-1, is EAGVTQSPTHLIKTRGQQATLRCSPISGHTSVYWYQQALGLGLQFLLWYDEGEERNRGNFPPRFSGRQFPNYSSELNVNALELEDSALYLCASSLMDRAHEQFFGPGTRLTVL.

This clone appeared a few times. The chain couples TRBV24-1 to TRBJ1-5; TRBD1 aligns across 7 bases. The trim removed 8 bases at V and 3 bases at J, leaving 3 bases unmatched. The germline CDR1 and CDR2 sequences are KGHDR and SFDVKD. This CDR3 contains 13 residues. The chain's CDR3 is CATIDRDNQPQHF. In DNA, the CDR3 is TGTGCCACCATCGACAGGGACAATCAGCCCCAGCATTTT.

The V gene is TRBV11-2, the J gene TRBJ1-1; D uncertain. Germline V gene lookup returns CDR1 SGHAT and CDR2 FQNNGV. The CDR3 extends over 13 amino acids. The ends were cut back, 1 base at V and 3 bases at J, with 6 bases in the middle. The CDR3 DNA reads TGTGCCAGCAGCTTAGCTCTCTACACTGAAGCTTTCTTT. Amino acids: CASSLALYTEAFF.

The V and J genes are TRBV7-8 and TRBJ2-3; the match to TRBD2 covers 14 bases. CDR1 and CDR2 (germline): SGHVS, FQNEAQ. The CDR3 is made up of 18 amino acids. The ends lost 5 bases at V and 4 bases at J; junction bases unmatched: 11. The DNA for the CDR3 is TGTGCCAGCAGCGTGGGACTAGCGGGGGAGCCATGGCCAGATACGCAGTATTTT. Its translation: CASSVGLAGEPWPDTQYF. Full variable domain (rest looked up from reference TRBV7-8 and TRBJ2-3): GAGVSQSPRYKVAKRGQDVALRCDPISGHVSLFWYQQALGQGPEFLTYFQNEAQLDKSGLPSDRFFAERPEGSVSTLKIQRTQQEDSAVYLCASSVGLAGEPWPDTQYFGPGTRLTVL.

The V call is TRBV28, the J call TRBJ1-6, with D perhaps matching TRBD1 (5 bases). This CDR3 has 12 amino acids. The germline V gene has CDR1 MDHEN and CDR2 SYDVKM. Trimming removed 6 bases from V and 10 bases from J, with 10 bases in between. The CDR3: CASSTGFSPLHF. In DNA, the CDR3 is TGTGCCAGCAGCACAGGATTCTCACCCCTCCACTTT. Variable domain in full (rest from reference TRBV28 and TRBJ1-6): DVKVTQSSRYLVKRTGEKVFLECVQDMDHENMFWYRQDPGLGLRLIYFSYDVKMKEKGDIPEGYSVSREKKERFSLILESASTNQTSMYLCASSTGFSPLHFGNGTRLTVT.

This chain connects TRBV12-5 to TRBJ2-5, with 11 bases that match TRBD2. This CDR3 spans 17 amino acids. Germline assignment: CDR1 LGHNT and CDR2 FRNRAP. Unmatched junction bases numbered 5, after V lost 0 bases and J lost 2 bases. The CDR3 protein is CASGLVRRLAGQETQYF. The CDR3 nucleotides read TGTGCTAGTGGTTTGGTACGCCGACTAGCGGGGCAAGAGACCCAGTACTTC.

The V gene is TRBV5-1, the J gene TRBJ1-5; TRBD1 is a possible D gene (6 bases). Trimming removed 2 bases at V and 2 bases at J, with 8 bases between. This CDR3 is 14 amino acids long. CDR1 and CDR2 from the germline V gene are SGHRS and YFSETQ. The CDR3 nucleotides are TGCGCCAGCAGCTTACAGGGAGGCAATCAGCCCCAGCATTTT. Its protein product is CASSLQGGNQPQHF. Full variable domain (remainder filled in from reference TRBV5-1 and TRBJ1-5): KAGVTQTPRYLIKTRGQQVTLSCSPISGHRSVSWYQQTPGQGLQFLFEYFSETQRNKGNFPGRFSGRQFSNSRSEMNVSTLELGDSALYLCASSLQGGNQPQHFGDGTRLSIL.

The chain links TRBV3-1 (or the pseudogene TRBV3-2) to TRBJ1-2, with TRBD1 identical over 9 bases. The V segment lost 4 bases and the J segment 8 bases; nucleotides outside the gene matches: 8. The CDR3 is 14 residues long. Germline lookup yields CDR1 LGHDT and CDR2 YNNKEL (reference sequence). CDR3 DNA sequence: TGTGCCAGCAGCCCGGGGACAGGGTCTGGAGGCTACACCTTC. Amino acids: CASSPGTGSGGYTF.

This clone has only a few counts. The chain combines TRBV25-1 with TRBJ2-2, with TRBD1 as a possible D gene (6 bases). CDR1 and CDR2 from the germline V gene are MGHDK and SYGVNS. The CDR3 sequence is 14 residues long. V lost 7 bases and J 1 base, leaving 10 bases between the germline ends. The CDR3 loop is CASTQTGNTGELFF. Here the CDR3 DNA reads TGTGCCAGCACACAGACAGGGAACACCGGGGAGCTGTTTTTT.

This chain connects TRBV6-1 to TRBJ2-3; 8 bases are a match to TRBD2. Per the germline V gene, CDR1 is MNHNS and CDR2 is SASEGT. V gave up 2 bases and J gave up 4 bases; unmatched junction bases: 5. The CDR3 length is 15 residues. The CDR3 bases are TGTGCCAGCAGTGAACTATCGGGGGGGCCAGATACGCAGTATTTT. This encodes CASSELSGGPDTQYF.

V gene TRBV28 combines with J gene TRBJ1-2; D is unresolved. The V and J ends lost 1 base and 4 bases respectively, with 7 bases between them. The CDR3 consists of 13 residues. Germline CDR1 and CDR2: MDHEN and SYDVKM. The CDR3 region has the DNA TGTGCCAGCAGTTTATACGGTACCTATGGCTACACCTTC. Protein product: CASSLYGTYGYTF.

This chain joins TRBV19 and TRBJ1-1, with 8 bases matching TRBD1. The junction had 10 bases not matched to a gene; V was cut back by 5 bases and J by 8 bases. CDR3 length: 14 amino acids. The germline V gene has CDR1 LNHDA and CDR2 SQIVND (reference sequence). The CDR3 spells CASSPTGVSTEAFF. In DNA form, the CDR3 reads TGTGCCAGTAGTCCGACAGGGGTCTCCACCGAAGCTTTCTTT. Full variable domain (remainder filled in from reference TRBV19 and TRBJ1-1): DGGITQSPKYLFRKEGQNVTLSCEQNLNHDAMYWYRQDPGQGLRLIYYSQIVNDFQKGDIAEGYSVSREKKESFPLTVTSAQKNPTAFYLCASSPTGVSTEAFFGQGTRLTVV.

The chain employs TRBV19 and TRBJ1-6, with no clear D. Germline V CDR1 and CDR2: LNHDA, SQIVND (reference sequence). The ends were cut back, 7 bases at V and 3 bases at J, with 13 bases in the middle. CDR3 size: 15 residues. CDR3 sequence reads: CASKERSSYNSPLHF. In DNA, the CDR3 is TGTGCCAGTAAGGAGAGGTCGAGCTATAATTCACCCCTCCACTTT.

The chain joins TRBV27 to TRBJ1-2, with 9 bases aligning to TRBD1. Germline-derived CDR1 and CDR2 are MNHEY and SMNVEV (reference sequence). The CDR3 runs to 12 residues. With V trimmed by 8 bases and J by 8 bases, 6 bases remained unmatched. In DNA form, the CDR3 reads TGTGCCAGCGCCCGACAGGGGGGAGGCTACACCTTC. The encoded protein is CASARQGGGYTF.

The CDR3 coding sequence is TGTGCCAGCAGCTATACAGGGGGCGAGGGGGAGCAGTACTTC. Residues: CASSYTGGEGEQYF. The chain is built from TRBV11-1 and TRBJ2-7; 9 nucleotides match TRBD1. Germline loops: CDR1 SGHAT, CDR2 FQDESV (reference sequence). CDR3 size: 14 residues. The V segment lost 4 bases and the J segment 7 bases; nucleotides outside the gene matches: 8.

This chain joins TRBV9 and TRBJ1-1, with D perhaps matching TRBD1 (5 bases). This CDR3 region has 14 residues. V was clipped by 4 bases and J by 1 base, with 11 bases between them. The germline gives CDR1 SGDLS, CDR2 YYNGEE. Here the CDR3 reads CASSPTAGNTEAFF. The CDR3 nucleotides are TGTGCCAGCAGCCCGACAGCGGGGAACACTGAAGCTTTCTTT.

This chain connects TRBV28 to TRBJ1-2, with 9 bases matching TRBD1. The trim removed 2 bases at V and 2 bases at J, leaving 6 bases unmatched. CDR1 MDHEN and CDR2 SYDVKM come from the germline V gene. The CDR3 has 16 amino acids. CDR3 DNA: TGTGCCAGCAGTTTACGATACAGGGGGCCGAACTATGGCTACACCTTC. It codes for CASSLRYRGPNYGYTF.

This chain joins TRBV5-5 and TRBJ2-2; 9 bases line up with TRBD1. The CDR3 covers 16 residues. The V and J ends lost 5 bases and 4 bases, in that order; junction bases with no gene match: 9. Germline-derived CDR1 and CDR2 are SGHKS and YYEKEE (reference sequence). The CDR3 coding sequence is TGTGCCAGCAGATATACAGGGGGCCCGGGCACCGGGGAGCTGTTTTTT. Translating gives CASRYTGGPGTGELFF.

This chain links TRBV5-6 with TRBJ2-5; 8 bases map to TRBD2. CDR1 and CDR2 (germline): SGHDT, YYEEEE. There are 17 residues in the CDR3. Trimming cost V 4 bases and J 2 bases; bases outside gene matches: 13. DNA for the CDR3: TGTGCCAGCAGCCCCACCTGGGGGGCGGGGGGACAAGAGACCCAGTACTTC. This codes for CASSPTWGAGGQETQYF.

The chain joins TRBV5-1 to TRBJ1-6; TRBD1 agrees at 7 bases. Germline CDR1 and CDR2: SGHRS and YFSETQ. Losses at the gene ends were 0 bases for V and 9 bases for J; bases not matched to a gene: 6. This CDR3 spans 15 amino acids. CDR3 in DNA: TGCGCCAGCAGCTTGGACGGGACAGTGGCTTCACCCCTCCACTTT. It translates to CASSLDGTVASPLHF.